This T cell receptor (beta chain) was retrieved from a study of blood T cell repertoires in COVID-19. Per the study methods: Amplification of reference gene primers was used by the study to estimate nucleated cell counts. The protocol was immunoSEQ multiplex PCR, while the TCRdb copy is restricted to in-frame clones and leaves out a portion. V, J and clone size derive from that table, while D and trimming were established from the DNA sequence. The sample yields around 250,000 clones, 70% to 90% seen once. Germline-derived CDR1 and CDR2 are SGHRS and YFSETQ. The V gene lost 5 bases and the J gene lost 0 bases, with 9 bases spanning the gap. The CDR3 length is 14 residues.

The V and J genes are TRBV5-1 and TRBJ1-5; D is unresolved. Material: PBMCs or T cells enriched from blood (not recorded which). The origin of this receptor is a woman between 45 and 60 years old who had recovered from COVID-19. CDR3 sequence reads: CASRATYSNQPQHF. CDR3 DNA: TGCGCCAGCAGGGCGACTTATAGCAATCAGCCCCAGCATTTT.